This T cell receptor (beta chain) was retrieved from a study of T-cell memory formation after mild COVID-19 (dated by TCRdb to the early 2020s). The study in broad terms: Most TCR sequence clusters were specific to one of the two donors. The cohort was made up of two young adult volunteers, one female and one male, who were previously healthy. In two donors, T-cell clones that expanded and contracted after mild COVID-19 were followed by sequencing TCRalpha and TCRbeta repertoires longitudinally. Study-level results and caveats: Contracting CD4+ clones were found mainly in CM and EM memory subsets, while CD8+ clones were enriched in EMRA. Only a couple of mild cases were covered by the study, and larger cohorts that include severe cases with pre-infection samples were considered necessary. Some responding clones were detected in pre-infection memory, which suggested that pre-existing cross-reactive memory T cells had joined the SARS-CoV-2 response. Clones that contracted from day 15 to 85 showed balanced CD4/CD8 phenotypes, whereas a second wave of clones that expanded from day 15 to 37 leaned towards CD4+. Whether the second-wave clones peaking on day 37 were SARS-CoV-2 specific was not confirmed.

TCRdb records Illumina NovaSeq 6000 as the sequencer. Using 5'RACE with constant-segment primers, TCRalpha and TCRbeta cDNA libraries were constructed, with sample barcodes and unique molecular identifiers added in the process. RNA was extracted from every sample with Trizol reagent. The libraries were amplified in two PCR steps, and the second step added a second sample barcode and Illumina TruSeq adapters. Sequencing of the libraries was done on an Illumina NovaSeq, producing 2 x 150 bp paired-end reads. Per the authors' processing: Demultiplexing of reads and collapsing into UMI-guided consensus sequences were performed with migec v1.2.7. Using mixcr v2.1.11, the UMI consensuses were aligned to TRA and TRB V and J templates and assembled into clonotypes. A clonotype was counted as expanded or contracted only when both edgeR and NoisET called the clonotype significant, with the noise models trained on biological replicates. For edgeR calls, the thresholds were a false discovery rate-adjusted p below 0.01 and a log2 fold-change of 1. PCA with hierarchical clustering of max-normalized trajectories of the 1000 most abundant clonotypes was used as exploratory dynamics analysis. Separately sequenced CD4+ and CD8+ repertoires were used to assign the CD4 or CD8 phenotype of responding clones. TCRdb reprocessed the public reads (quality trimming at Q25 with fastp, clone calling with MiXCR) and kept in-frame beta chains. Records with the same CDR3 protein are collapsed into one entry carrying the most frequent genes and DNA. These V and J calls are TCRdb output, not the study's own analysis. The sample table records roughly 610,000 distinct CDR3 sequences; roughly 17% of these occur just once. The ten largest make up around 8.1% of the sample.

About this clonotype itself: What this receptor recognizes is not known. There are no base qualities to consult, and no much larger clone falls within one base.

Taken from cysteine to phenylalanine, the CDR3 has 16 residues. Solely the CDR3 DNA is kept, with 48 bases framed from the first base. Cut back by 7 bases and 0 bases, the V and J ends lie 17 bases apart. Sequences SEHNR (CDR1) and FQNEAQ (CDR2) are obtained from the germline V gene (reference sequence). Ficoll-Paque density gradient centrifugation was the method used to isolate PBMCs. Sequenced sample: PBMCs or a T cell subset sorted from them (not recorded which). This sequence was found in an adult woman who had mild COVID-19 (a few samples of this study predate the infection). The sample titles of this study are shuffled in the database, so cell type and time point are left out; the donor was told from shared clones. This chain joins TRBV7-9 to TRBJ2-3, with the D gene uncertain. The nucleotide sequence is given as TGTGCCAGCACCCGCCCCGTCCTGGCTAGCACAGATACGCAGTATTTT. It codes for CASTRPVLASTDTQYF.